This T cell receptor (beta chain) comes out of a study of blood T cell repertoires in COVID-19. Whole-study context: Donors in the United States, Italy and Spain gave samples during acute or convalescent COVID-19. From T cells, B-cell-depleted T cells, or PBMCs came the material, which was cDNA or gDNA.

Using immunoSEQ multiplex PCR, the repertoire was profiled, and TCRdb retains in-frame clones only, with some absent. Of some 240,000 clones in the sample, 80% to 90% were seen once. The Seattle patients joined while their infection was active and were tracked longitudinally afterward. Sequencing input: peripheral blood. This TCR was sampled from a woman between 65 and 79 years old with COVID-19, enrolled during active disease.

The CDR3 sequence is CAISETGQGGSAFF. CDR3 sequence (DNA): TGTGCCATCAGTGAAACCGGGCAGGGTGGTTCAGCTTTCTTT. This chain links TRBV10-3 with TRBJ1-1, with TRBD1 as a possible D gene (5 bases). Germline-derived CDR1 and CDR2 are ENHRY and SYGVKD. This CDR3 has 14 residues. V lost 3 bases, J lost 10 bases, and 18 bases lay in between.